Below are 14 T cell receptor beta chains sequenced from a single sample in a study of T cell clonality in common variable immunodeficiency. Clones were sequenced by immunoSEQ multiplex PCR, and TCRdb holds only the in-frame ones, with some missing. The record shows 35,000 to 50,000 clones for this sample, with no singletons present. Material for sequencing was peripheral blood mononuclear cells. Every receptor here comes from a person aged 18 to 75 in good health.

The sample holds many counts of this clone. The CDR3 region is CASRAQGGPYEQYF. The sequenced part of the CDR3 DNA is TGTGCCAGCAGGGCCCAGGGGGGACCCTACGAG. The rearrangement links TRBV2 to TRBJ2-7, with D possibly TRBD1 on 7 matching bases. Coverage ceases 3 residues before the CDR3 finishes, and the germline J gene fills in the end. Trimming took off 6 bases at V and 2 bases at J, with 14 bases between the two ends. The germline gives CDR1 SNHLY, CDR2 FYNNEI. The CDR3 runs to 14 residues.

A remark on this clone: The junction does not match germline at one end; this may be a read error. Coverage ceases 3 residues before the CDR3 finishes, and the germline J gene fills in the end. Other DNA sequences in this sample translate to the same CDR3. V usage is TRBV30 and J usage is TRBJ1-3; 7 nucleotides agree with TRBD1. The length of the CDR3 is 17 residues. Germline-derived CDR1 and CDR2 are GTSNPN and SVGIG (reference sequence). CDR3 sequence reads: CAWSVPGEGASGNTIYF. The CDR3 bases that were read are TGTGCCTGGAGTGTCCCTGGGGAGGGGGCGTCCGGAAACACA.

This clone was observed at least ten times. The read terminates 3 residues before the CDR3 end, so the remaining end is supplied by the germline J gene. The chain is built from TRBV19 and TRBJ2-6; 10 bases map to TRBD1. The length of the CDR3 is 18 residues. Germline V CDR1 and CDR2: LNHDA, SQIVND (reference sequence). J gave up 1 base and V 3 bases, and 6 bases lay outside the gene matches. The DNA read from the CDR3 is TGTGCCAGTAGTATGATTGGGACAGGGGCTTCTGGGGCCAACGTC. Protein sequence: CASSMIGTGASGANV. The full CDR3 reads CASSMIGTGASGANVLTF.

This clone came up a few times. This chain's CDR3 is CASSSHLRGWNTEAFF. CDR3 bases read: TGTGCCAGTAGTTCCCACTTAAGGGGGTGGAACACTGAA. This rearrangement joins TRBV19 to TRBJ1-1; tentatively, D is TRBD1 (6 bases). The read ends 3 residues early relative to the CDR3; the germline J gene fills the gap. Germline loops: CDR1 LNHDA, CDR2 SQIVND (reference sequence). The CDR3 sequence is 16 residues long. The V gene lost 5 bases and the J gene lost 1 base, with 17 bases spanning the gap. Complete variable domain (other parts from reference TRBV19 and TRBJ1-1): DGGITQSPKYLFRKEGQNVTLSCEQNLNHDAMYWYRQDPGQGLRLIYYSQIVNDFQKGDIAEGYSVSREKKESFPLTVTSAQKNPTAFYLCASSSHLRGWNTEAFFGQGTRLTVV.

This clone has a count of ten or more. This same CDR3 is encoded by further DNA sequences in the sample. The covered CDR3 bases are TGTGCCAGCAGCGAACGGACTAGCGGGAGAAGTACAGATACG. Amino acid sequence: CASSERTSGRSTDT. The complete CDR3 protein is CASSERTSGRSTDTQYF. The rearrangement links TRBV6-1 to TRBJ2-3; 13 positions agree with TRBD2. The read ends 3 residues shy of where the CDR3 ends; the end is completed using the germline J gene. The ends lost 6 bases at V and 3 bases at J; junction bases unmatched: 9. CDR3 length equals 17 residues. Germline V gives CDR1 MNHNS, CDR2 SASEGT.

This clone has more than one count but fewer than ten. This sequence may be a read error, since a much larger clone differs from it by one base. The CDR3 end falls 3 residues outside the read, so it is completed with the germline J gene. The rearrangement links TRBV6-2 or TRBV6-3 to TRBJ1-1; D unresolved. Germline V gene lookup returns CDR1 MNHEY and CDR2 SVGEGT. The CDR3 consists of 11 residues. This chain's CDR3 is CASSSTGGAFF. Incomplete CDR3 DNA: TGTGCCAGCAGTTCGACTGGCGGA.

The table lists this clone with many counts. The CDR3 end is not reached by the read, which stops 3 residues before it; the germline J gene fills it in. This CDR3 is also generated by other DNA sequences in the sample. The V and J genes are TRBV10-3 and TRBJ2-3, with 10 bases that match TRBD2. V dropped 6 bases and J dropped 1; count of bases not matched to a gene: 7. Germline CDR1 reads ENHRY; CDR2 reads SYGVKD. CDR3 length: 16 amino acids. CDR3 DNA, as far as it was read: TGTGCCATCAGCGTGACCGGGACTAGCGGCACAGATACG. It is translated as CAISVTGTSGTDT. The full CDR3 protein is CAISVTGTSGTDTQYF.

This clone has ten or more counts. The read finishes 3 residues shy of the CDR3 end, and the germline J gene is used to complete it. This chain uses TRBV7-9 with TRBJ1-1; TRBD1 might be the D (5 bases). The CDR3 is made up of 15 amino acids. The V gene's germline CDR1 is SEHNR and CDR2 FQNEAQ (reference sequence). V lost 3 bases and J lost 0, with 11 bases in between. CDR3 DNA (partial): TGTGCCAGCAGCTTCTCGGGGGTCATGAACACTGAA. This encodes CASSFSGVMNTE. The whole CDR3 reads CASSFSGVMNTEAFF.

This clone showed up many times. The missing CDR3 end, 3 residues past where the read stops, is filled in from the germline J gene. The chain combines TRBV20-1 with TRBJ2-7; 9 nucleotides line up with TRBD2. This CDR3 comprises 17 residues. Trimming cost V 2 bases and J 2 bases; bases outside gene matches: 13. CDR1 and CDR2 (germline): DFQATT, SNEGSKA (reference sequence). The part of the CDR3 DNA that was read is TGCAGTGCTAGAATCCCGCTTGGCGGGAGGGCCACCTACGAG. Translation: CSARIPLGGRATYE. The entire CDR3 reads CSARIPLGGRATYEQYF.

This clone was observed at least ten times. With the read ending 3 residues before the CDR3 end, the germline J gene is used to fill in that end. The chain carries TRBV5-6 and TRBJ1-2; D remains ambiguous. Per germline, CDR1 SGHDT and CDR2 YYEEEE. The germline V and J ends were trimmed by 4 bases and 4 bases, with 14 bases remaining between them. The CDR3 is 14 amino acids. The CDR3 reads CASSPYRSIYGYTF. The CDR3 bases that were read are TGTGCCAGCAGCCCCTACCGCTCGATCTATGGC.

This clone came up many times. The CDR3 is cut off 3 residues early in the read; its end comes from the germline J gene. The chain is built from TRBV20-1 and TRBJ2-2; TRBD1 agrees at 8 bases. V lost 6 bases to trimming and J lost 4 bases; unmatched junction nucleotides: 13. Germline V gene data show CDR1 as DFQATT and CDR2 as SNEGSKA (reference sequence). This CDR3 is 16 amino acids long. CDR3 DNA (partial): TGCAGTGCGGGCGGAGGACAGGGAAGGTCCACCGGGGAG. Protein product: CSAGGGQGRSTGE. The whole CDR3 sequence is CSAGGGQGRSTGELFF.

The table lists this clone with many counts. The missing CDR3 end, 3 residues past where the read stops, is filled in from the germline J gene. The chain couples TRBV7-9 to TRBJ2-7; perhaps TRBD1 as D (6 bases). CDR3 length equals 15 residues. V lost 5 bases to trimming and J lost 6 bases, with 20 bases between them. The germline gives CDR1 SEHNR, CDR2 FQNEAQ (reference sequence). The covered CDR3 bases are TGTGCCAGCAGCCTACAGGGCCAGGGCACCCCCGAG. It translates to CASSLQGQGTPE. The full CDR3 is CASSLQGQGTPEQYF.

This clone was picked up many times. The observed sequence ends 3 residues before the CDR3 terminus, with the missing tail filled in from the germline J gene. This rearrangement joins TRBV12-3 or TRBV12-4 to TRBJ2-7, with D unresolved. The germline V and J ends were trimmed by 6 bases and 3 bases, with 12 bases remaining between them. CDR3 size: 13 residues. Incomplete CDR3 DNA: TGTGCCAGCAGCCTTACACAGAACTACGAG. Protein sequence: CASSLTQNYE. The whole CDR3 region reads CASSLTQNYEQYF.

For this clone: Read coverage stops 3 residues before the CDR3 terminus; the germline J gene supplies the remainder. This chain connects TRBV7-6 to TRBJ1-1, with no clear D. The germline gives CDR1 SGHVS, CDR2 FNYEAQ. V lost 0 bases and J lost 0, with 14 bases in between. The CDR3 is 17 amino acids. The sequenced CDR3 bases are TGTGCCAGCAGCTTAGCGGGCACAGCCCAAATGAACACTGAA. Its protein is CASSLAGTAQMNTE. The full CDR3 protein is CASSLAGTAQMNTEAFF.